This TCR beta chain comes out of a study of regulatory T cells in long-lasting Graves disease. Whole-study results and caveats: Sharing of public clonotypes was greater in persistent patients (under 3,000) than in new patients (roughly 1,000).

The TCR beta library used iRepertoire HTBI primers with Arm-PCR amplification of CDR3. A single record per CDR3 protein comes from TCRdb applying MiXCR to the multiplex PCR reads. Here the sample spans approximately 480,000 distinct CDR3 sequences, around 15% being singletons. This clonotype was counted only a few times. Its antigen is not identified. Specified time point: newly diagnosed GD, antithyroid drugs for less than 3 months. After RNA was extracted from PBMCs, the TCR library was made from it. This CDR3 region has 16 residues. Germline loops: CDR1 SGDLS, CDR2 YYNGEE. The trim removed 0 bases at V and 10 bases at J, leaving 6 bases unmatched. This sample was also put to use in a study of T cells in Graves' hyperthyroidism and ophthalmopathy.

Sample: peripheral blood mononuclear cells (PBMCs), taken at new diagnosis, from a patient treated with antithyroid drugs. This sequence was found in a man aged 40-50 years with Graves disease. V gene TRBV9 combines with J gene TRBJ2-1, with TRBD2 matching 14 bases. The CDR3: CASSVAGLAGVREQFF. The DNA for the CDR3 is TGTGCCAGCAGCGTAGCGGGACTAGCGGGAGTGCGGGAGCAGTTCTTC. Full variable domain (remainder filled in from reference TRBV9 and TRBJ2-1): DSGVTQTPKHLITATGQRVTLRCSPRSGDLSVYWYQQSLDQGLQFLIQYYNGEERAKGNILERFSAQQFPDLHSELNLSSLELGDSALYFCASSVAGLAGVREQFFGPGTRLTVL.